This T cell receptor beta chain stems from a study of T-cell memory formation after mild COVID-19. As for the study in general: There were largely donor-specific TCR clusters. Study-level results: In pre-infection memory, a portion of responding clones appeared, which suggested that cross-reactive memory joined. CD8+ contracting clones occupied EMRA, while CD4+ ones occupied mainly CM and EM.

The germline V and J ends were trimmed by 5 bases and 5 bases, with 13 bases remaining between them. Germline lookup yields CDR1 MNHEY and CDR2 SMNVEV (reference sequence). This CDR3 has 13 amino acids. The 5'RACE method, run with constant-segment primers, produced TCR alpha and TCR beta cDNA libraries (carrying sample barcodes and UMIs). MiXCR, run by TCRdb on the 5' RACE reads, gives a single entry per CDR3 protein. Counted here are 150,000 or so distinct CDR3 sequences, about 15% occurring once; the ten biggest clones make up about 14%. The sample holds a few counts of this clonotype. What it recognizes is unknown.

This sequence was found in an adult woman who had mild COVID-19 (a few samples of this study predate the infection). Cell type and time point are not known. The material sequenced was PBMCs or a T cell subset sorted from them (not recorded which). The chain combines TRBV27 with TRBJ2-7, with D possibly matching TRBD1 (6 bases). CDR3 residues: CASSAPGADEQYF. The DNA for the CDR3 is TGTGCCAGCAGTGCCCCAGGGGCAGACGAGCAGTACTTC.